Listed here are 30 T cell receptor beta chains from one sample, sequenced in a study of T-cell reconstitution after alpha-beta-depleted transplantation in children. Preparation of the TCRbeta library used unique molecular identifiers. TCRdb recomputed calls from the PCR reads with MiXCR, one row per CDR3 protein. The sample carries some 550,000 distinct CDR3 sequences, about a sixth recorded once. Sequenced material: PBMCs from the stem cell graft donor, taken from the stem cell graft. The receptors were sampled from a human donor who donated a stem cell graft to a child with acute lymphoblastic leukemia.

CDR3 sequence reads: CASRRGQANTDTQYF. The DNA of the CDR3 is TGTGCCAGCAGGCGGGGACAGGCGAACACAGATACGCAGTATTTT. This rearrangement joins TRBV14 to TRBJ2-3; 8 bases match TRBD1. V was clipped by 6 bases and J by 2 bases; unmatched bases: 7. CDR1 SGHDN and CDR2 FVKESK come from the germline V gene. The CDR3 runs to 15 residues.

V is TRBV27 and J is TRBJ2-2; D is undetermined. The CDR3 loop spans 17 amino acids. Germline V gene data show CDR1 as MNHEY and CDR2 as SMNVEV (reference sequence). Deletions cut 2 bases from V and 5 bases from J, with 18 bases between. CDR3 nucleotide sequence: TGTGCCAGCAGTTTAATGGGTACACAAGGCCTTACCGGGGAGCTGTTTTTT. Translation gives CASSLMGTQGLTGELFF.

The V call is TRBV19, the J call TRBJ1-1; D remains unclear. The CDR3 has 13 residues. Per germline, CDR1 LNHDA and CDR2 SQIVND (reference sequence). Trimming removed 2 bases from V and 4 bases from J, with 8 bases in between. CDR3 nucleotide sequence: TGTGCCAGTAGTATACGAGCTTTCACTGAAGCTTTCTTT. It codes for CASSIRAFTEAFF.

This rearrangement joins TRBV4-1 to TRBJ2-2, with 16 bases matching TRBD2. The CDR3 has 18 residues. With V trimmed by 4 bases and J by 4 bases, 6 bases remained unmatched. Germline assignment: CDR1 MGHRA and CDR2 YSYEKL. The CDR3 here is CASSRPGLAGGGTGELFF. For the CDR3, the DNA is TGCGCCAGCAGCCGTCCGGGACTAGCGGGAGGGGGCACCGGGGAGCTGTTTTTT.

This clonotype showed up just a few times. The rearrangement uses TRBV2 and TRBJ2-1; the D gene is possibly TRBD2 (6 bases). The CDR3 sequence is 12 residues long. CDR1 and CDR2 (germline): SNHLY, FYNNEI. V was trimmed by 3 bases and J by 9 bases, leaving 9 bases between them. The CDR3 is CASSDPGVEQFF. CDR3 DNA: TGTGCCAGCAGTGATCCGGGGGTTGAGCAGTTCTTC. Complete variable domain (other parts from reference TRBV2 and TRBJ2-1): EPEVTQTPSHQVTQMGQEVILRCVPISNHLYFYWYRQILGQKVEFLVSFYNNEISEKSEIFDDQFSVERPDGSNFTLKIRSTKLEDSAMYFCASSDPGVEQFFGPGTRLTVL.

This clonotype was recorded a few times. The gene calls are TRBV10-3 and TRBJ2-7; D might be TRBD1 (6 bases). The CDR3 extends over 22 amino acids. The V end was cut by 2 bases, the J end by 6 bases, with 38 bases between. The germline V gene encodes CDR1 ENHRY and CDR2 SYGVKD. CDR3 region: CAISEPDPIGILAQGKRSEQYF. CDR3 nucleotide sequence: TGTGCCATCAGTGAGCCGGACCCCATAGGCATCCTAGCCCAGGGGAAGAGATCCGAGCAGTACTTC.

This clonotype was detected only a few times. The CDR3 loop reads CASSPPDGVSGNTIYF. CDR3 in DNA: TGTGCCAGCTCACCACCGGACGGGGTGAGTGGAAACACCATATATTTT. This chain connects TRBV18 to TRBJ1-3; unclear D gene. Trimming shortened V by 0 bases and J by 3 bases, and 12 bases separated the two germline ends. The CDR3 sequence is 16 residues long. Germline V CDR1 and CDR2: KGHSH, LQKENI. The entire variable domain, with the rest obtained from reference TRBV18 and TRBJ1-3, is as follows: NAGVMQNPRHLVRRRGQEARLRCSPMKGHSHVYWYRQLPEEGLKFMVYLQKENIIDESGMPKERFSAEFPKEGPSILRIQQVVRGDSAAYFCASSPPDGVSGNTIYFGEGSWLTVV.

The chain uses TRBV12-3 or TRBV12-4 and TRBJ2-5, with 9 bases matching TRBD2. V gave up 2 bases and J gave up 1 base; unmatched junction bases: 8. The CDR3 is 17 residues long. The CDR3 DNA follows: TGTGCCAGCAGTTTATTTAGCGGGAGAGGGGGCCAAGAGACCCAGTACTTC. This gives the protein CASSLFSGRGGQETQYF.

V gene TRBV4-1 combines with J gene TRBJ1-5; perhaps TRBD1 as D (5 bases). The CDR3 is 17 amino acids. With 8 bases removed from V and 6 bases from J, the gap between germline ends came to 26 bases. Germline V gene data show CDR1 as MGHRA and CDR2 as YSYEKL. CDR3 in amino acids: CASGEAGTYYEGQPQHF. CDR3 DNA sequence: TGCGCCAGCGGAGAAGCCGGGACGTACTATGAGGGTCAGCCCCAGCATTTT.

The rearrangement uses TRBV9 and TRBJ2-2; 7 bases align to TRBD1. The CDR3 consists of 16 residues. The V gene's germline CDR1 is SGDLS and CDR2 YYNGEE. V shed 4 bases and J 3 bases; nucleotides not matched to a gene: 9. In nucleotides, the CDR3 is TGTGCCAGCAGCACAAGGGGGCAGGGGTACACCGGGGAGCTGTTTTTT. This encodes CASSTRGQGYTGELFF.

This clonotype was counted many times. This sequence joins TRBV12-3 or TRBV12-4 and TRBJ2-1; 8 bases align to TRBD2. The CDR3 length is 15 residues. V shed 8 bases, J shed 8 bases, and the junction held 14 bases outside the gene matches. The chain's CDR3 is CASRGGGLGGYEQFF. The CDR3, as DNA: TGTGCCAGCCGTGGAGGGGGACTAGGAGGGTATGAGCAGTTCTTC.

This clonotype has just a few counts. V is TRBV27 and J is TRBJ2-1; a weak D match, TRBD2 (5 bases). Germline assignment: CDR1 MNHEY and CDR2 SMNVEV (reference sequence). Between the trimmed V and J ends, which lost 6 bases and 6 bases, there was a span of 9 bases. CDR3 length: 12 residues. CDR3 residues: CASRPRGNEQFF. DNA of the CDR3: TGTGCCAGCAGACCCCGGGGCAATGAGCAGTTCTTC.

This clonotype was seen only a few times. V and J are TRBV5-1 and TRBJ2-7; D might be TRBD1 (6 bases). The CDR3 has 14 residues. Germline V gives CDR1 SGHRS, CDR2 YFSETQ. V was trimmed by 0 bases and J by 4 bases, leaving 11 bases between them. The CDR3 loop reads CASSLGTAGYEQYF. For the CDR3, the DNA is TGCGCCAGCAGCTTGGGGACAGCCGGTTACGAGCAGTACTTC.

This chain joins TRBV4-1 and TRBJ2-2; TRBD1 might be the D (5 bases). The CDR3 length is 13 residues. Trimming took 1 base from V and 6 from J, leaving 6 bases between them. From germline, CDR1 is MGHRA and CDR2 YSYEKL. The CDR3 DNA sequence: TGCGCCAGCAGCCAAGGGACACCCGGGGAGCTGTTTTTT. Its protein product is CASSQGTPGELFF.

This rearrangement joins TRBV7-2 to TRBJ2-1; 8 nucleotides agree with TRBD2. V lost 0 bases, J lost 5 bases, and 6 bases stayed unmatched. The CDR3 spans 16 residues. CDR1 SGHTA and CDR2 FQGNSA come from the germline V gene. The CDR3 bases are TGTGCCAGCAGCTTAGCCTGGGCGGGAGGAGACAATGAGCAGTTCTTC. Translated, it gives CASSLAWAGGDNEQFF.

This clonotype has more than one count but fewer than ten. The V gene is TRBV7-2, the J gene TRBJ2-7; 9 nucleotides match TRBD1. Germline V gene sequence: CDR1 SGHTA, CDR2 FQGNSA. J was trimmed by 7 bases and V by 2 bases; bases with no gene match: 9. The CDR3 is 15 amino acids. CDR3 amino acids: CASSLLGQGMGEQYF. The CDR3 nucleotides read TGTGCCAGCAGCTTATTGGGACAGGGAATGGGGGAGCAGTACTTC.

The chain joins TRBV15 to TRBJ1-5, with unresolved D. The CDR3 is 14 amino acids. Germline loops: CDR1 LNHNV, CDR2 YYDKDF (reference sequence). The V and J ends lost 0 bases and 11 bases respectively, with 14 bases between them. The CDR3 loop is CATSRETYGTAQHF. The CDR3 DNA is TGTGCCACCAGCAGAGAAACGTACGGTACGGCCCAGCATTTT.

In this sample, this clonotype turned up a few times. This rearrangement joins TRBV5-1 to TRBJ2-2; D is uncertain. The CDR3 contains 15 residues. The V end was cut by 0 bases, the J end by 4 bases, with 10 bases between. Looked up from germline, CDR1 is SGHRS and CDR2 is YFSETQ. Here the CDR3 reads CASSLEMSGTGELFF. CDR3 nucleotides: TGCGCCAGCAGCTTGGAAATGTCCGGCACCGGGGAGCTGTTTTTT.

This chain uses TRBV5-1 with TRBJ2-3, with TRBD2 identical over 8 bases. Germline V gene sequence: CDR1 SGHRS, CDR2 YFSETQ. V lost 4 bases and J lost 6; bases outside the gene matches: 10. CDR3 length: 15 residues. The CDR3 DNA reads TGCGCCAGCAGCCCGGCCGGGACTAGAGTCGATACGCAGTATTTT. Translated, it gives CASSPAGTRVDTQYF.

This clonotype was seen more than once but under ten times. The genes are TRBV25-1 and TRBJ1-6, with D possibly TRBD1 on 5 matching bases. The CDR3 sequence is 14 residues long. V was pared by 3 bases and J by 10 bases, with 13 bases between. Looked up from germline, CDR1 is MGHDK and CDR2 is SYGVNS. The CDR3 loop is CASSERGGGSPLHF. The CDR3 region has the DNA TGTGCCAGCAGTGAGAGGGGAGGAGGGTCACCCCTCCACTTT.

This clonotype was counted a few times. V gene TRBV12-3 or TRBV12-4 combines with J gene TRBJ2-7; TRBD1 matches at 7 bases. The CDR3 runs to 14 residues. J gave up 2 bases and V 5 bases, and 6 bases lay outside the gene matches. This CDR3 is CASSTSRGPYEQYF. The CDR3 nucleotides read TGTGCCAGCAGTACCTCTAGGGGGCCCTACGAGCAGTACTTC.

The chain carries TRBV5-1 and TRBJ2-2, with D unclear. Germline V gene sequence: CDR1 SGHRS, CDR2 YFSETQ. The V gene lost 4 bases and the J gene lost 7 bases, with 8 bases spanning the gap. This CDR3 contains 12 residues. CDR3 sequence: CASSMSVGELFF. The CDR3 coding sequence is TGCGCCAGCAGCATGAGCGTCGGGGAGCTGTTTTTT.

The V call is TRBV11-2, the J call TRBJ2-1; 9 bases are a match to TRBD2. This CDR3 contains 15 residues. After removal of 7 bases from V and 4 bases from J, the junction contained 8 bases not matched to a gene. Germline V gives CDR1 SGHAT, CDR2 FQNNGV. CDR3 sequence (DNA): TGTGCCAGCACCCCCATAAGCGGGAGGTACAATGAGCAGTTCTTC. It codes for CASTPISGRYNEQFF.

In this sample, this clonotype turned up a few times. The rearrangement joins TRBV24-1 to TRBJ2-3; D gene ambiguous. The CDR3 has 14 residues. Germline V gives CDR1 KGHDR, CDR2 SFDVKD. The V and J ends lost 0 bases and 2 bases respectively, with 5 bases between them. CDR3 nucleotide sequence: TGTGCCACCAGTGATTTGCAGACCACAGATACGCAGTATTTT. Its translation is CATSDLQTTDTQYF.

The chain couples TRBV20-1 to TRBJ2-3; 10 positions agree with TRBD2. V lost 3 bases to trimming and J lost 2 bases; unmatched junction nucleotides: 5. The CDR3 contains 15 residues. Germline CDR1 and CDR2: DFQATT and SNEGSKA (reference sequence). For the CDR3, the DNA is TGCAGTGCTAGCTTAGCGGGAGGCGTCACAGATACGCAGTATTTT. This codes for CSASLAGGVTDTQYF.

The CDR3 nucleotides read TGCAGTGCTAGACGGGGACCAGCAGGCTACGAGCAGTACTTC. This translates into CSARRGPAGYEQYF. The chain recombines TRBV20-1 with TRBJ2-7; D assignment may be TRBD1 or TRBD2 (5 bases each). This CDR3 is built from 14 residues. V was cut by 2 bases and J by 3 bases, with 14 bases left in between. Germline values: CDR1 DFQATT, CDR2 SNEGSKA (reference sequence).

This chain connects TRBV12-3 or TRBV12-4 to TRBJ2-7; D may be TRBD2 (6 bases). Trimming pared 8 bases from V and 0 bases from J, leaving 14 bases between. The CDR3 covers 14 residues. CDR3 nucleotide sequence: TGTGCCAGCGGCACGGAGGGGCTCTCCTACGAGCAGTACTTC. Protein: CASGTEGLSYEQYF.

The chain employs TRBV9 and TRBJ1-6; 8 bases match TRBD1. The CDR3 totals 16 residues. V was clipped by 3 bases and J by 10 bases; unmatched bases: 12. CDR1 and CDR2 (germline): SGDLS, YYNGEE. This CDR3 is CASSATGQGLLSPLHF. CDR3 nucleotides: TGTGCCAGCAGCGCAACCGGACAGGGTCTTTTATCACCCCTCCACTTT.

The chain links TRBV27 to TRBJ2-7; D is undetermined. V was pared by 3 bases and J by 4 bases, with 16 bases between. Germline loops: CDR1 MNHEY, CDR2 SMNVEV (reference sequence). The CDR3 runs to 15 residues. CDR3 loop: CASSLWSPTIYEQYF. The DNA for the CDR3 is TGTGCCAGCAGTTTGTGGTCCCCGACGATATACGAGCAGTACTTC.

In this sample, this clonotype turned up a few times. The V gene is TRBV5-1, the J gene TRBJ2-5; D not resolved. V shed 0 bases and J shed 5 bases, with 17 bases lying between them. The CDR3 is 16 residues long. Germline V gene lookup returns CDR1 SGHRS and CDR2 YFSETQ. The CDR3 sequence is CASSLGVGGIRETQYF. The DNA of the CDR3 is TGCGCCAGCAGCTTGGGGGTAGGTGGAATCCGGGAGACCCAGTACTTC.